This TCR beta chain originates from a study of T-cell memory formation after mild COVID-19. Constant-segment-primed 5'RACE gave TCR alpha and TCR beta cDNA libraries with sample barcodes and UMIs. TCRdb used MiXCR to reprocess the 5' RACE reads, holding one entry per CDR3 protein. The sample lists 100,000 to 150,000 distinct CDR3 sequences, approximately 5.9% occurring once. The germline V gene encodes CDR1 SEHNR and CDR2 FQNEAQ (reference sequence). Trimming removed 2 bases from V and 2 bases from J, with 13 bases in between. The CDR3 extends over 15 amino acids. This clonotype has ten or more counts. Its antigen is unidentified. Whole-study findings and limits: Mainly CM and EM harbored the contracting CD4+ clones; mainly EMRA harbored the CD8+ ones. Pre-infection memory harbored some responding clones, suggesting cross-reactive memory joined. Clones shrinking between day 15 and 85 showed a balanced CD4/CD8 split, and those that grew later tilted toward CD4+.

The genes are TRBV7-9 and TRBJ2-7, with D perhaps matching TRBD1 (5 bases). The TCR originated in an adult woman who had mild COVID-19 (a few samples of this study predate the infection). Cell type and time point are not known. The sequenced material came from PBMCs or a T cell subset sorted from them (not recorded which). The CDR3 here is CASSLRGVSTYEQYF. As DNA, the CDR3 is TGTGCCAGCAGCTTAAGGGGCGTTAGTACCTACGAGCAGTACTTC.